Listed here are 21 T cell receptor beta chains from one sample, sequenced in a study of vaccination effects on CD4 cells after COVID-19. No antigen has been assigned to these receptors. Expansion of antigen-specific CD4+ T cells with viral peptide pools was carried out by the ViraFEST assay before sequencing. Cultured cells yielded isolated CD4+ T cells after about ten days. The person's infection with SARS-CoV-2, confirmed by PCR, took place between March and December 2020. Method: immunoSEQ multiplex PCR; TCRdb's copy keeps in-frame clones and lacks some. In the table there are around 30,000 clones, roughly 72% of which are singletons. Sequencing used CD4+ T cells from PBMCs cultured with SARS-CoV-2 spike peptides, obtained before COVID-19 vaccination. The source of these receptors is a human donor who had a prior SARS-CoV-2 infection.

The chain employs TRBV21-1 and TRBJ1-1; the D call TRBD1 from the table was never checked on the DNA. TRBV21-1 is recorded as a pseudogene. The CDR3 consists of 11 residues. Here the CDR3 DNA reads TGTGCCAGCAGCAACAGGCTCGGAGCTTTCTTT. Translating it yields CASSNRLGAFF.

The chain uses TRBV12-3 or TRBV12-4 and TRBJ1-1; D remains ambiguous. V lost 6 bases and J 5 bases, leaving 13 bases between the germline ends. There are 13 residues in the CDR3. CDR3 sequence (DNA): TGTGCCAGCAGAATCGAAATGGGGACTGAAGCTTTCTTT. Translated, it gives CASRIEMGTEAFF.

The chain employs TRBV5-4 and TRBJ2-3; the D gene is possibly TRBD2 (5 bases). V was cut by 2 bases and J by 6 bases, with 7 bases left in between. Germline CDR1 and CDR2: SGHNT and YYREEE (reference sequence). The length of the CDR3 is 12 residues. This CDR3 reads CASSLTGDTQYF. The CDR3 DNA is TGTGCCAGCAGCTTAACGGGGGATACGCAGTATTTT.

The rearrangement links TRBV12-3 or TRBV12-4 to TRBJ1-2, with 8 bases fitting TRBD1. This CDR3 comprises 13 residues. V shed 7 bases and J 2 bases; nucleotides not matched to a gene: 3. In nucleotides, the CDR3 is TGTGCCAGCATAAGGACAGGGAACTATGGCTACACCTTC. Its protein is CASIRTGNYGYTF.

The gene calls are TRBV7-2 and TRBJ2-1; TRBD2 matches 15 bases. The CDR3 length is 14 residues. In germline, CDR1 is SGHTA, CDR2 FQGNSA. The V gene end was trimmed by 5 bases and the J gene end by 10 bases; junction bases not matched to a gene: 3. The CDR3 reads CASSGLAGGGEQFF. CDR3 coding DNA: TGTGCCAGCAGCGGACTAGCGGGAGGGGGGGAGCAGTTCTTC.

This clone occurred once. The rearrangement joins TRBV15 to TRBJ1-6; D uncertain. The CDR3 extends over 15 amino acids. Trimming took off 3 bases at V and 8 bases at J, with 14 bases between the two ends. In germline, CDR1 is LNHNV, CDR2 YYDKDF (reference sequence). The chain's CDR3 is CATSSGVRRDSPLHF. The CDR3 DNA reads as TGTGCCACCAGCAGTGGGGTACGGAGGGATTCACCCCTCCACTTT.

There are a few counts of this clone. The gene calls are TRBV7-8 and TRBJ2-5; a weak D match, TRBD1 (5 bases). Trimming cost V 4 bases and J 5 bases, with 11 bases left between them. This CDR3 is built from 13 residues. The germline V gene encodes CDR1 SGHVS and CDR2 FQNEAQ. DNA of the CDR3: TGTGCCAGCAGCTGGCGAAGGGGTGAGACCCAGTACTTC. Protein product: CASSWRRGETQYF.

The rearrangement uses TRBV18 and TRBJ2-4, with D perhaps TRBD1 (6 bases). The V and J ends lost 0 bases and 3 bases respectively, with 9 bases between them. This CDR3 region has 15 residues. CDR1 and CDR2 (germline): KGHSH, LQKENI. The CDR3 protein is CASSPPGADKNIQYF. For the CDR3, the DNA is TGTGCCAGCTCACCACCGGGGGCCGACAAAAACATTCAGTACTTC.

This clone was recorded a few times. This rearrangement joins TRBV5-8 to TRBJ2-3; D is possibly TRBD2 (5 bases). The CDR3 extends over 13 amino acids. Trimming removed 0 bases at V and 4 bases at J, with 6 bases between. The germline V gene encodes CDR1 SGHTS and CDR2 YDEGEE. The CDR3 nucleotides read TGTGCCAGCAGCTTGGCCGGGGCAGATACGCAGTATTTT. Its translation: CASSLAGADTQYF.

The chain links TRBV11-2 to TRBJ2-2; D gene uncertain. The germline V and J ends were trimmed by 1 base and 6 bases, with 6 bases remaining between them. The CDR3 covers 13 residues. Germline assignment: CDR1 SGHAT and CDR2 FQNNGV. CDR3 sequence: CASSLGTAGELFF. CDR3 bases: TGTGCCAGCAGCTTAGGAACGGCCGGGGAGCTGTTTTTT.

The genes are TRBV10-3 and TRBJ1-4; D is uncertain. Trimming took 1 base from V and 6 from J, leaving 6 bases between them. The germline V gene has CDR1 ENHRY and CDR2 SYGVKD. This CDR3 is 13 amino acids long. CDR3 in DNA: TGTGCCATCAGTGAGTTTACAGATGAAAAACTGTTTTTT. This sequence encodes CAISEFTDEKLFF.

The chain employs TRBV2 and TRBJ1-2; 10 nucleotides match TRBD1. The CDR3 has 14 residues. The junction had 14 bases not matched to a gene; V was cut back by 7 bases and J by 12 bases. Germline loops: CDR1 SNHLY, CDR2 FYNNEI. The CDR3 sequence: CASTPRGQGLSNTF. DNA of the CDR3: TGTGCCAGCACCCCTCGGGGACAGGGGTTATCAAACACCTTC.

V is TRBV2 and J is TRBJ1-6; D remains ambiguous. CDR1 is SNHLY, CDR2 FYNNEI, per germline. The CDR3 consists of 14 residues. V lost 1 base, J lost 6 bases, and 7 bases lay in between. CDR3 sequence: CASSEVGTNSPLHF. The CDR3 coding sequence is TGTGCCAGCAGTGAAGTGGGAACTAATTCACCCCTCCACTTT.

There are a few counts of this clone. This sequence joins TRBV18 and TRBJ2-2, with a weak D call TRBD2 (6 bases). The ends were cut back, 3 bases at V and 4 bases at J, with 12 bases in the middle. The CDR3 contains 15 residues. In germline, CDR1 is KGHSH, CDR2 LQKENI. The DNA for the CDR3 is TGTGCCAGCTCACCCCACGGGGAGGTCACCGGGGAGCTGTTTTTT. Its translation is CASSPHGEVTGELFF.

This clone is termed medium-sized. Other DNA sequences within the sample encode an identical CDR3. The CDR3 nucleotides are TGTGCCAGCAGCTTATCCCTGGGGGAGACCCAGTACTTC. Its translation is CASSLSLGETQYF. J is TRBJ2-5 and V is TRBV7-2; D is undetermined. Germline V gives CDR1 SGHTA, CDR2 FQGNSA. The germline V and J ends were trimmed by 2 bases and 5 bases, with 9 bases remaining between them. This CDR3 is 13 amino acids long.

V usage is TRBV5-1 and J usage is TRBJ2-2, with D unclear. This CDR3 region has 15 residues. The V end was cut by 0 bases, the J end by 3 bases, with 9 bases between. Germline V gene data show CDR1 as SGHRS and CDR2 as YFSETQ. CDR3 amino acids: CASSLENPDTGELFF. CDR3 nucleotide sequence: TGCGCCAGCAGCTTGGAAAACCCGGACACCGGGGAGCTGTTTTTT.

The chain joins TRBV2 to TRBJ1-2; the D is unclear. Germline V CDR1 and CDR2: SNHLY, FYNNEI. The ends were cut back, 3 bases at V and 6 bases at J, with 14 bases in the middle. CDR3 length equals 14 residues. CDR3 in DNA: TGTGCCAGCAGTGAGTCCGACGGGATCCATGGCTACACCTTC. Encoded protein: CASSESDGIHGYTF.

The table lists this clone with a few counts. The chain couples TRBV9 to TRBJ1-3; TRBD1 is a possible D gene (6 bases). Germline CDR1 and CDR2: SGDLS and YYNGEE. V lost 1 base and J lost 2, with 10 bases in between. CDR3 size: 15 residues. The CDR3 coding sequence is TGTGCCAGCAGCGTACAACAGGGTACTGGAAACACCATATATTTT. It translates to CASSVQQGTGNTIYF. The variable domain in full, with the rest retrieved from reference TRBV9 and TRBJ1-3, is DSGVTQTPKHLITATGQRVTLRCSPRSGDLSVYWYQQSLDQGLQFLIQYYNGEERAKGNILERFSAQQFPDLHSELNLSSLELGDSALYFCASSVQQGTGNTIYFGEGSWLTVV.

This chain links TRBV2 with TRBJ1-2; D not resolved. The germline V gene encodes CDR1 SNHLY and CDR2 FYNNEI. V was shortened by 7 bases and J by 6 bases, with 15 bases between the two germline ends. This CDR3 has 13 amino acids. Here the CDR3 reads CASTQRPDDGYTF. Written as DNA, the CDR3 is TGTGCCAGCACTCAAAGACCCGACGATGGCTACACCTTC.

The chain joins TRBV10-3 to TRBJ1-4; TRBD1 matches at 9 bases. Germline values: CDR1 ENHRY, CDR2 SYGVKD. This CDR3 region has 14 residues. Trimming took 6 bases from V and 8 from J; bases not matched to a gene: 7. The CDR3 loop is CAISGMGQGEKLFF. CDR3 sequence (DNA): TGTGCCATCAGCGGCATGGGACAGGGCGAAAAACTGTTTTTT.

The chain carries TRBV5-1 and TRBJ1-4; no firm D call. Trimming took 4 bases from V and 5 from J, leaving 9 bases between them. The CDR3 runs 13 residues. Germline CDR1 and CDR2: SGHRS and YFSETQ. CDR3 bases: TGCGCCAGCAGCCTTTCGAAGAATGAAAAACTGTTTTTT. Encoded protein: CASSLSKNEKLFF.